The rows below give T cell receptor beta chains drawn from one sample of a study of technical replicates of blood from a handful of donors. The table came from immunoSEQ multiplex PCR; TCRdb's copy has only in-frame clones and leaves some out. The data contain about 60,000 clones, 75% to 90% of them seen just once; the ten biggest clones take up approximately 5.1%. Sequencing was carried out using PBMCs. These receptor sequences come from a human donor in good health. Some clones in this sample may be carry-over from other donors' samples. Both conserved end residues are part of each CDR3. Expanded clones get a size class; other rows say once, few or many, or leave the size out.

cdr3_length	j_call	clone_size	v_call	cdr3_aa
15	TRBJ2-6	NA	TRBV30	CAWSVGGSGANVLTF
16	TRBJ1-5	NA	TRBV5-6	CASSFWGDYSNQPQHF
13	TRBJ1-2	NA	TRBV5-6	CASSFPGGNGYTF
14	TRBJ2-2	NA	TRBV15	CATSRGQGMGELFF
15	TRBJ1-1	few	TRBV11-2	CASSFPRREGTEAFF
14	TRBJ2-1	NA	TRBV10-1	CARGVGGSSNEQFF
14	TRBJ1-2	NA	TRBV9	CASSVVGQGYGYTF
14	TRBJ2-7	NA	TRBV30	CAWMGGGRSYEQYF
13	TRBJ2-1	NA	TRBV19	CASRPTGPGEQFF
13	TRBJ1-1	NA	TRBV7-3	CATAPQGGTEAFF
15	TRBJ1-5	NA	TRBV7-2	CASSGRTGSNQPQHF
14	TRBJ1-1	NA	TRBV10-3	CAISDFQGSTEAFF
13	TRBJ2-7	NA	TRBV9	CASSGTPPYEQYF
16	TRBJ2-1	NA	TRBV7-2	CASRLEALAGFHEQFF
15	TRBJ1-2	NA	TRBV9	CASSPGDRATYGYTF
16	TRBJ2-7	NA	TRBV9	CASSVTGTSASYEQYF
15	TRBJ2-5	NA	TRBV7-2	CASSLVGGTGETQYF
14	TRBJ2-3	NA	TRBV19	CASSQGQFSDTQYF
17	TRBJ1-3	NA	TRBV10-3	CAISDHGQGRLGNTIYF
14	TRBJ2-3	NA	TRBV30	CAWSQGFEADTQYF
15	TRBJ2-7	NA	TRBV14	CASSQGTSGAYEQYF
13	TRBJ2-7	once	TRBV7-9	CASTPPGSYEQYF
14	TRBJ1-1	NA	TRBV7-9	CASSLIRGNTEAFF
14	TRBJ2-7	once	TRBV7-9	CASSYRDTPYEQYF
14	TRBJ2-3	NA	TRBV6-1	CASSEGTGADTQYF
12	TRBJ2-3	NA	TRBV2	CASRQGGDTQYF
14	TRBJ2-7	NA	TRBV19	CASSIGHVSYEQYF
17	TRBJ2-7	NA	TRBV19	CASSTRLAGAPSYEQYF
19	TRBJ2-1	NA	TRBV7-9	CASRERASRLAGLRYEQFF
16	TRBJ2-2	NA	TRBV5-1	CASSLAGMGYTGELFF
17	TRBJ1-2	NA	TRBV7-3	CASSLRDRDSPSYGYTF
15	TRBJ1-5	NA	TRBV6-1	CASSEFWQGNQPQHF
16	TRBJ1-3	NA	TRBV6-5	CASSYSGRSLGNTIYF
12	TRBJ2-3	NA	TRBV18	CASSPELDTQYF
16	TRBJ1-1	NA	TRBV10-3	CAISKSSGQLNTEAFF
15	TRBJ2-7	NA	TRBV7-2	CASSYVVGSTYEQYF
20	TRBJ2-7	NA	TRBV10-3	CAISEDDTTIGLVGLHEQYF
15	TRBJ2-7	NA	TRBV28	CATTSRDYRINEQYF
14	TRBJ2-3	NA	TRBV5-1	CASHWGGSPDTQYF
14	TRBJ1-2	NA	TRBV11-2	CASSLNRVDYGYTF
13	TRBJ1-1	NA	TRBV2	CASNGQGVTEAFF
14	TRBJ1-2	NA	TRBV4-2	CASSQDQGRKGYTF
13	TRBJ1-6	NA	TRBV21-1	CASSKGTFSPLHF
14	TRBJ1-1	NA	TRBV7-8	CASSLGLSETEAFF
13	TRBJ2-7	NA	TRBV18	CASSPGNAYEQYF
15	TRBJ1-2	few	TRBV7-2	CASSPRDTASYGYTF
14	TRBJ1-6	NA	TRBV7-9	CASSLARDSSPLHF
11	TRBJ2-7	NA	TRBV20-1	CSGQQEYEQYF